The clone carrying this TCR beta chain was found a few times. The antigen is not known. These data originate in a study of CD8+CD57+ T cells in acquired aplastic anemia. Study-wide background: DNA recovered from sorted CD4+ and CD8+ cells had a mean of 3.2 ug.

Broader study findings: CD8+ Simpson's diversity in patients was not significantly different from that in controls.

It was patients with CD8+CD57+ cell expansion by flow cytometry who were chosen for sequencing. The study sampled blood from patients who had received no therapy. TCR beta VDJ and CDR3 profiling used genomic DNA as template. TCRdb processed the reads anew with MiXCR; each CDR3 protein has one entry. The repertoire includes fewer than 200,000 distinct CDR3 sequences, 71% of them detected once, and 45% to 60% sits in the top ten. CDR3 length equals 12 residues. V lost 4 bases, J lost 8 bases, and 11 bases lay in between. Germline values: CDR1 MNHNY, CDR2 SVGAGI (reference sequence). The sequence was collected from a human donor with aplastic anemia. Sequencing was performed on sorted CD4+, CD8+, or CD8+CD57+ T cells (not recorded which) from PBMCs. This chain uses TRBV6-6 with TRBJ1-1; maybe TRBD1 (6 bases). The CDR3 nucleotides read TGTGCCAGCAGTTCCACCGGGACAGAAGCTTTCTTT. This gives the protein CASSSTGTEAFF.